Below are 6 T cell receptor beta chains sequenced from a single sample in a study of blood T cell repertoires in COVID-19. Sequencing used immunoSEQ multiplex PCR; TCRdb keeps in-frame clones, though not all of them. The sample includes 190,000 or so clones, more than 65% of them seen just once. The specimen was PBMCs or T cells enriched from blood (not recorded which). The receptors here all came from a man in his forties who had recovered from COVID-19.

The gene calls are TRBV28 and TRBJ1-2; 12 bases align to TRBD1. Germline assignment: CDR1 MDHEN and CDR2 SYDVKM. CDR3 length equals 15 residues. V lost 9 bases and J lost 4; bases outside the gene matches: 9. CDR3 DNA: TGTGCCAGTTCCGGGACAGGGGGCGTCAGCTATGGCTACACCTTC. This codes for CASSGTGGVSYGYTF.

The chain combines TRBV24-1 with TRBJ2-5; tentatively, D is TRBD1 (6 bases). Germline V gene lookup returns CDR1 KGHDR and CDR2 SFDVKD. The CDR3 is 16 amino acids. V lost 3 bases, J lost 5 bases, and 18 bases lay in between. The CDR3 DNA reads TGTGCCACCAGTGATAGGAAGGACAGAAGGGGGGAGACCCAGTACTTC. Protein sequence: CATSDRKDRRGETQYF.

The chain recombines TRBV30 with TRBJ2-5; 11 bases are shared with TRBD1. Trimming at V came to 0 bases and at J to 5 bases, leaving 5 bases not matched to a gene. The germline gives CDR1 GTSNPN, CDR2 SVGIG (reference sequence). This CDR3 has 15 amino acids. The DNA of the CDR3 is TGTGCCTGGAGTGTAGGACAGGGGGCGAGGGAGACCCAGTACTTC. Translated, it gives CAWSVGQGARETQYF.

The V gene is TRBV24-1, the J gene TRBJ1-3, with unresolved D. The V and J ends lost 4 bases and 2 bases respectively, with 8 bases between them. This CDR3 is built from 14 residues. The germline V gene has CDR1 KGHDR and CDR2 SFDVKD. Written as DNA, the CDR3 is TGTGCCACCAGTGACGGTACGACTGGAAACACCATATATTTT. This encodes CATSDGTTGNTIYF.

V gene TRBV3-1 (or the pseudogene TRBV3-2) combines with J gene TRBJ2-1; no clear D. From germline, CDR1 is LGHDT and CDR2 YNNKEL (reference sequence). The CDR3 is made up of 16 amino acids. Between the trimmed V and J ends, which lost 0 bases and 4 bases, there was a span of 13 bases. The CDR3 sequence is CASSQDPFEYYNEQFF. The CDR3 DNA follows: TGTGCCAGCAGCCAAGATCCGTTTGAGTATTACAATGAGCAGTTCTTC.

J is TRBJ2-3 and V is TRBV9; 11 nucleotides align to TRBD2. Trimming cost V 0 bases and J 6 bases; bases outside gene matches: 6. Per the germline V gene, CDR1 is SGDLS and CDR2 is YYNGEE. The CDR3 totals 16 residues. In DNA form, the CDR3 reads TGTGCCAGCAGCGTAGCGCCTAGCGGGGGGCGGGATACGCAGTATTTT. Protein product: CASSVAPSGGRDTQYF.